The 14 T cell receptor beta chains given below trace back to one sample, sequenced in a study of control samples from healthy donors and cancer patients. The assay was immunoSEQ multiplex PCR, and TCRdb's table has in-frame clones only and misses some. The sample holds some 220,000 clones; roughly 94% are singletons and the top ten take roughly 1.6%. Specimen: blood. These receptors came from a man in his forties or fifties in good health.

The CDR3 nucleotides are TGTGCCAGCAGTGTGTTGGATGAGCAGTTCTTC. Protein sequence: CASSVLDEQFF. The chain recombines TRBV28 with TRBJ2-1; D is unclear. Germline lookup yields CDR1 MDHEN and CDR2 SYDVKM. This CDR3 region has 11 residues. V lost 5 bases, J lost 8 bases, and 7 bases lay in between.

The V and J genes are TRBV7-8 and TRBJ2-4; tentatively, D is TRBD2 (6 bases). CDR1 and CDR2 (germline): SGHVS, FQNEAQ. CDR3 length: 15 residues. Trimming shortened V by 1 base and J by 1 base, and 8 bases separated the two germline ends. The CDR3 nucleotides are TGTGCCAGCAGCTTAGACGGGGGTGCCAAAAACATTCAGTACTTC. Translating it yields CASSLDGGAKNIQYF.

This sequence joins TRBV10-2 and TRBJ2-3, with D hard to call. The germline V gene has CDR1 WSHSY and CDR2 SAAADI. The CDR3 consists of 11 residues. With 4 bases removed from V and 7 bases from J, the gap between germline ends came to 6 bases. This CDR3 reads CASSGAYTQYF. As DNA, the CDR3 is TGCGCCAGCAGTGGAGCGTATACGCAGTATTTT.

CDR3 sequence: CASSSRGGGGEKLFF. DNA of the CDR3: TGTGCCAGCAGTTCAAGGGGAGGTGGGGGAGAAAAACTGTTTTTT. The chain recombines TRBV27 with TRBJ1-4, with D possibly matching TRBD1 (5 bases). V was cut by 4 bases and J by 8 bases, with 17 bases left in between. Per germline, CDR1 MNHEY and CDR2 SMNVEV (reference sequence). This CDR3 spans 15 amino acids.

This chain joins TRBV3-1 (or the pseudogene TRBV3-2) and TRBJ2-5; TRBD1 or TRBD2 may be the D gene (5 bases each). The CDR3 is 16 amino acids. Germline CDR1 and CDR2: LGHDT and YNNKEL (reference sequence). Deletions cut 3 bases from V and 5 bases from J, with 19 bases between. CDR3 coding DNA: TGTGCCAGCAGCCAGGGGACCGCTTCGTTAGGGGAGACCCAGTACTTC. Protein sequence: CASSQGTASLGETQYF.

CDR3 in amino acids: CASTPKSIGGNTIYF. The CDR3 region has the DNA TGTGCCAGCACCCCGAAGTCTATAGGAGGAAACACCATATATTTT. The genes are TRBV6-6 and TRBJ1-3; no clear D. The V end was cut by 7 bases, the J end by 4 bases, with 17 bases between. Germline-derived CDR1 and CDR2 are MNHNY and SVGAGI (reference sequence). The CDR3 runs to 15 residues.

V is TRBV6-2 or TRBV6-3 and J is TRBJ1-5, with D tentatively TRBD1 (5 bases). Trimming stripped 6 bases from V and 6 bases from J, with 15 bases between. The CDR3 extends over 14 amino acids. CDR1 and CDR2 (germline): MNHEY, SVGEGT. The CDR3 bases are TGTGCCAGCAGCTCATATATCGGGGGTCAGCCCCAGCATTTT. Its protein product is CASSSYIGGQPQHF.

This chain connects TRBV6-5 to TRBJ1-4; 8 bases are a match to TRBD1. The V and J ends lost 7 bases and 8 bases, in that order; junction bases with no gene match: 6. CDR1 is MNHEY and CDR2 is SVGAGI in the germline V gene. The CDR3 contains 13 residues. Here the CDR3 DNA reads TGTGCCAGCACCAGGGCAGGGGGCGAAAAACTGTTTTTT. This translates into CASTRAGGEKLFF.

The rearrangement uses TRBV5-6 and TRBJ1-3; D remains ambiguous. The CDR3 has 18 amino acids. Trimming took off 1 base at V and 0 bases at J, with 17 bases between the two ends. Germline V gene data show CDR1 as SGHDT and CDR2 as YYEEEE. CDR3 in amino acids: CASSLFLADPDSGNTIYF. The CDR3 coding sequence is TGTGCCAGCAGCTTGTTCTTGGCCGACCCAGACTCTGGAAACACCATATATTTT.

The chain recombines TRBV2 with TRBJ2-7, with D hard to call. Germline V gene sequence: CDR1 SNHLY, CDR2 FYNNEI. V dropped 4 bases and J dropped 6 bases, with 7 bases sitting between them. This CDR3 has 11 amino acids. The CDR3, as DNA: TGTGCCAGCAGTGGGTTGGGCGAGCAGTACGTC. Protein product: CASSGLGEQYV.

In its sample, this clone was seen once. The CDR3 reads CATGTSGSRGTQYF. The CDR3 coding sequence is TGTGCCACCGGGACTAGCGGGTCCAGAGGTACGCAGTATTTT. The chain links TRBV24-1 to TRBJ2-3; TRBD2 matches at 12 bases. CDR1 is KGHDR, CDR2 SFDVKD, per germline. V trimming: 9 bases; J trimming: 8 bases; junction bases outside the gene matches: 8. The CDR3 covers 14 residues.

This chain joins TRBV5-1 and TRBJ1-4; a weak D match, TRBD1 (5 bases). The CDR3 is 14 amino acids. Germline lookup yields CDR1 SGHRS and CDR2 YFSETQ. The ends were cut back, 4 bases at V and 7 bases at J, with 14 bases in the middle. The CDR3 reads CASSTQGYGEKLFF. CDR3 nucleotides: TGCGCCAGCAGCACCCAGGGTTATGGTGAAAAACTGTTTTTT.

This chain joins TRBV5-4 and TRBJ2-2, with 8 bases lining up with TRBD2. The junction had 3 bases not matched to a gene; V was cut back by 0 bases and J by 2 bases. CDR1 is SGHNT, CDR2 YYREEE, per germline (reference sequence). The CDR3 consists of 16 residues. The CDR3 DNA sequence: TGTGCCAGCAGCTTGGACCTAGCGGGTAACACCGGGGAGCTGTTTTTT. Translation: CASSLDLAGNTGELFF.

This chain connects TRBV5-1 to TRBJ1-1, with D unclear. The CDR3 runs to 14 residues. V lost 0 bases and J lost 0, with 6 bases in between. Germline V gene sequence: CDR1 SGHRS, CDR2 YFSETQ. The CDR3 DNA is TGCGCCAGCAGCTTGGAGAGCATGAACACTGAAGCTTTCTTT. This translates into CASSLESMNTEAFF.